Below are 22 T cell receptor beta chains sequenced from a single sample in a study of identical twins. TCRdb recomputed calls from the 5' RACE reads with MiXCR, one row per CDR3 protein. The profile shows about 1.7 million distinct CDR3 sequences, less than 40% of them singletons. The sequencing sample was made of cord blood. These receptors were obtained from a newborn girl in good health.

This clonotype was recorded a few times. The CDR3 region has the DNA TGTGCCAGCAGCCCTCCCGGGACAGGGAGAGGAGCCACAGATACGCAGTATTTT. Amino acids: CASSPPGTGRGATDTQYF. This chain joins TRBV7-9 and TRBJ2-3, with 9 bases that match TRBD1. The CDR3 has 18 amino acids. Germline-derived CDR1 and CDR2 are SEHNR and FQNEAQ (reference sequence). J lost 2 bases, V lost 5 bases, and 14 bases had no gene match.

The V and J genes are TRBV5-5 and TRBJ1-2; TRBD1 aligns across 7 bases. Trimming removed 0 bases from V and 7 bases from J; junction bases left unmatched: 9. Germline V gives CDR1 SGHKS, CDR2 YYEKEE (reference sequence). CDR3 length equals 15 residues. CDR3 protein: CASSLGGQSSCGYTF. In DNA, the CDR3 is TGTGCCAGCAGCTTGGGGGGACAGTCATCCTGTGGCTACACCTTC.

This sequence joins TRBV5-1 and TRBJ1-1, with TRBD1 matching over 9 bases. Losses at the gene ends were 4 bases for V and 7 bases for J; bases not matched to a gene: 11. From germline, CDR1 is SGHRS and CDR2 YFSETQ. The CDR3 consists of 15 residues. CDR3 in amino acids: CASSPRTGAGNEAFF. For the CDR3, the DNA is TGCGCCAGCAGCCCTCGGACAGGGGCAGGGAATGAAGCTTTCTTT.

Many counts were recorded for this clonotype. The chain has TRBV20-1 and TRBJ2-7; D ambiguous. The length of the CDR3 is 15 residues. Looked up from germline, CDR1 is DFQATT and CDR2 is SNEGSKA (reference sequence). Trimming removed 4 bases at V and 2 bases at J, with 18 bases between. The CDR3 nucleotides are TGCAGTGCTAACCCGGTGGTAGGGCAACCCTACGAGCAGTACTTC. Amino acids: CSANPVVGQPYEQYF.

This clonotype was observed at least ten times. The chain has TRBV29-1 and TRBJ2-1; D possibly corresponds to TRBD2 (5 bases). The CDR3 is made up of 12 amino acids. V was clipped by 4 bases and J by 2 bases, with 6 bases between them. The V gene's germline CDR1 is SQVTM and CDR2 ANQGSEA. CDR3 DNA: TGCAGCGTTGGGACTGCCTACAATGAGCAGTTCTTC. This translates into CSVGTAYNEQFF.

Worth noting for this clonotype: This clone may be a read error of a much larger clone one base away. The V and J genes are TRBV29-1 and TRBJ2-1, with D perhaps matching TRBD1 or TRBD2 (5 bases each). The germline V gene encodes CDR1 SQVTM and CDR2 ANQGSEA. This CDR3 spans 11 amino acids. CDR3 in DNA: TGCAGCGTGGGGGTCTACAGTGAGCAGTTCTTC. Its translation: CSVGVYSEQFF.

The chain carries TRBV10-3 and TRBJ2-5; perhaps TRBD1 as D (6 bases). CDR1 and CDR2 (germline): ENHRY, SYGVKD. This CDR3 has 14 amino acids. V dropped 6 bases and J dropped 11 bases, with 22 bases sitting between them. CDR3 DNA: TGTGCCATCAGGGACAGCTCTTTGTACAATGAGCAGTACTTC. Encoded protein: CAIRDSSLYNEQYF.

This chain uses TRBV7-9 with TRBJ2-5, with TRBD1 as a possible D gene (6 bases). The V gene's germline CDR1 is SEHNR and CDR2 FQNEAQ (reference sequence). The V gene lost 3 bases and the J gene lost 3 bases, with 14 bases spanning the gap. The CDR3 loop spans 15 amino acids. The CDR3 sequence: CASSFLRQAEETQYF. The DNA of the CDR3 is TGTGCCAGCAGCTTCCTCAGACAGGCAGAAGAGACCCAGTACTTC. Full variable domain (remainder filled in from reference TRBV7-9 and TRBJ2-5): DTGVSQNPRHKITKRGQNVTFRCDPISEHNRLYWYRQTLGQGPEFLTYFQNEAQLEKSRLLSDRFSAERPKGSFSTLEIQRTEQGDSAMYLCASSFLRQAEETQYFGPGTRLLVL.

This clonotype was counted many times. The chain carries TRBV25-1 and TRBJ2-1; D is ambiguous. The CDR3 sequence is 11 residues long. The germline V gene encodes CDR1 MGHDK and CDR2 SYGVNS. Trimming cost V 2 bases and J 7 bases, with 3 bases left between them. The CDR3 loop reads CASSELNEQFF. The CDR3, as DNA: TGTGCCAGCAGTGAACTGAATGAGCAGTTCTTC.

V and J are TRBV20-1 and TRBJ2-1, with no clear D. This CDR3 spans 14 amino acids. Germline V gives CDR1 DFQATT, CDR2 SNEGSKA (reference sequence). Between the trimmed V and J ends, which lost 6 bases and 7 bases, there was a span of 19 bases. CDR3 nucleotide sequence: TGCAGTGCGAGTAGAGCGCGGAGCATGAATGAGCAGTTCTTC. Protein: CSASRARSMNEQFF.

This clonotype appeared a few times. The chain has TRBV7-2 and TRBJ2-5; no firm D call. The CDR3 covers 14 residues. V was clipped by 5 bases and J by 4 bases, with 14 bases between them. Germline CDR1 SGHTA, CDR2 FQGNSA. CDR3 amino acids: CASSRRGTRETQYF. For the CDR3, the DNA is TGTGCCAGCAGCCGCCGCGGCACCCGAGAGACCCAGTACTTC.

This sequence joins TRBV12-3 or TRBV12-4 and TRBJ1-6, with D uncertain. The CDR3 sequence is 12 residues long. The V and J ends lost 9 bases and 7 bases respectively, with 10 bases between them. The CDR3 protein is CASGNRNSPLHF. The DNA of the CDR3 is TGTGCCAGTGGGAATAGGAATTCACCCCTCCACTTT.

This clonotype appeared a few times. This chain joins TRBV5-5 and TRBJ2-3, with D possibly called TRBD1 or TRBD2 (6 bases each). The CDR3 is made up of 15 amino acids. Trimming removed 5 bases from V and 2 bases from J, with 15 bases in between. CDR1 SGHKS and CDR2 YYEKEE come from the germline V gene (reference sequence). CDR3 residues: CASRYGGRYTDTQYF. CDR3 DNA: TGTGCCAGCAGATATGGGGGGCGGTACACAGATACGCAGTATTTT. The variable domain in full, with the rest retrieved from reference TRBV5-5 and TRBJ2-3, is DAGVTQSPTHLIKTRGQQVTLRCSPISGHKSVSWYQQVLGQGPQFIFQYYEKEERGRGNFPDRFSARQFPNYSSELNVNALLLGDSALYLCASRYGGRYTDTQYFGPGTRLTVL.

With respect to this clonotype: Because it lacks the conserved phenylalanine or tryptophan at the end, this CDR3 is likely a read error. This CDR3 reads CASRGGDTDTQYS. CDR3 in DNA: TGCGCCAGCCGGGGGGGCGACACAGATACGCAGTATTCT. J is TRBJ2-3 and V is TRBV5-1; 8 positions agree with TRBD2. The CDR3 extends over 13 amino acids. J was trimmed by 2 bases and V by 7 bases; bases with no gene match: 3. Germline V lookup: CDR1 SGHRS, CDR2 YFSETQ.

This clonotype was counted between two and nine times. J is TRBJ2-1 and V is TRBV18; 7 positions agree with TRBD2. Germline V gives CDR1 KGHSH, CDR2 LQKENI. This CDR3 contains 12 residues. V was clipped by 4 bases and J by 8 bases; unmatched bases: 2. The CDR3, as DNA: TGTGCCAGCTCACGACTAGCCGATGAGCAGTTCTTC. Translating gives CASSRLADEQFF.

The chain has TRBV6-5 and TRBJ1-2, with 8 bases fitting TRBD1. This CDR3 has 14 amino acids. V lost 6 bases to trimming and J lost 4 bases; unmatched junction nucleotides: 7. Germline lookup yields CDR1 MNHEY and CDR2 SVGAGI. The CDR3 coding sequence is TGTGCCAGCAGACTCAACAGGGGGACCTATGGCTACACCTTC. It codes for CASRLNRGTYGYTF.

CDR3: CSARERGSYNEQYF. DNA for the CDR3: TGCAGTGCTAGAGAGCGGGGCTCCTACAATGAGCAGTACTTC. The rearrangement joins TRBV20-1 to TRBJ2-1; TRBD2 is a possible D gene (6 bases). The J call may not be correct, given that the DNA end is closer to TRBJ2-7. Germline V gives CDR1 DFQATT, CDR2 SNEGSKA (reference sequence). CDR3 length equals 14 residues.

The chain links TRBV6-5 to TRBJ2-7; TRBD1 matches at 7 bases. Germline trimming cut 2 bases from V and 2 bases from J; bases unmatched to any gene: 15. The CDR3 loop spans 18 amino acids. Germline lookup yields CDR1 MNHEY and CDR2 SVGAGI. CDR3 loop: CASSYPILFGTAPYEQYF. The CDR3 DNA reads as TGTGCCAGCAGTTACCCCATTCTCTTTGGGACAGCACCCTACGAGCAGTACTTC.

This clonotype was counted between two and nine times. The chain couples TRBV29-1 to TRBJ1-1, with 7 bases that match TRBD1. This CDR3 comprises 13 residues. The ends lost 6 bases at V and 0 bases at J; junction bases unmatched: 4. Germline V lookup: CDR1 SQVTM, CDR2 ANQGSEA. CDR3 in DNA: TGCAGCGTAACACAGGGGATGAACACTGAAGCTTTCTTT. Amino acid sequence: CSVTQGMNTEAFF.

The V and J genes are TRBV9 and TRBJ2-5; TRBD2 matches at 7 bases. V was clipped by 1 base and J by 11 bases; unmatched bases: 20. This CDR3 region has 17 residues. The germline V gene has CDR1 SGDLS and CDR2 YYNGEE. The CDR3 DNA reads as TGTGCCAGCAGCGTAAACCCAAACGCGGGGGAGTACAATGAGCAGTACTTC. Translating it yields CASSVNPNAGEYNEQYF.

The sample holds many counts of this clonotype. The chain uses TRBV28 and TRBJ2-5; the D is unclear. CDR1 is MDHEN and CDR2 is SYDVKM in the germline V gene. Trimming shortened V by 7 bases and J by 2 bases, and 14 bases separated the two germline ends. This CDR3 is 14 amino acids long. Here the CDR3 DNA reads TGTGCCAGCACTCTTACGAGTATTCAAGAGACCCAGTACTTC. Translated: CASTLTSIQETQYF.

The chain recombines TRBV11-2 with TRBJ2-4; weak D call: TRBD1 (6 bases). The assigned J gene may be wrong: the sequence end matches TRBJ2-7 better. The CDR3 extends over 14 amino acids. Germline assignment: CDR1 SGHAT and CDR2 FQNNGV. In DNA, the CDR3 is TGTGCCAGCAGCTTACGACAGGACACCTACGAGCAGTACTTC. Translating it yields CASSLRQDTYEQYF.